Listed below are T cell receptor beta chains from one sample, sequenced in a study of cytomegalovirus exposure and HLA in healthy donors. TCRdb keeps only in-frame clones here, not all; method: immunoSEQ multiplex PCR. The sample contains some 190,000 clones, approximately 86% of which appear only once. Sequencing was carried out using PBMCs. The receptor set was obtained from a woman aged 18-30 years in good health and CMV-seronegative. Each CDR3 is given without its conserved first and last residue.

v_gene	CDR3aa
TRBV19	AGGGQDSPLH
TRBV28	ASSLNRETQY
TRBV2	ASTPDRDNYSPLH
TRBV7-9	SSSSQGYSTNEKLF
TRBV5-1	ASSTSGSGNSPLH
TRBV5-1	ASSLAGVVGNSPLH
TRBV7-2	ASSFGQGRNIQY
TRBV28	ASKTPGNTYEQY
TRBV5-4	ASSLLAGDEQY
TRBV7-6	ASSYHRGEGETQY
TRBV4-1	ASSQEGLAGAYTGELF
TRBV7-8	ASSQGQVEGGF
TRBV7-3	ASSGGRGYT
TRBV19	ASSIGSVNEQF
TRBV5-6	ASSLAGTYEQY
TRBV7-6	ASSIAETGELF
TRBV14	ASSLLGDQDTQY
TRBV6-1	ASSDRDRGRSYT
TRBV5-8	ASSHGTGAGNTIY
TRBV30	AWSALLANEQF
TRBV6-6	ASRHRDRGHMEQY
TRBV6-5	ASRELAGGRDTQY
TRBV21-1	ASSKGRTGEEYEQY
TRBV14	ASSNSGAYGYT
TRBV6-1	ASSESTFIGEQY
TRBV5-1	ASRDIRSLYEQY
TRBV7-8	ASSFAGIYEQY
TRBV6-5	ATNLLAGTTDTQY
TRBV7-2	ASSARLAGGYNEQF
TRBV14	ASSQESRRGNYGYT
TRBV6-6	ASSYSLGATVGPQH
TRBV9	ASSVAGGTYDEQY